One and the same sample provided the 13 T cell receptor beta chains below, sequenced in a study of blood T cell repertoires in COVID-19. The data were produced by immunoSEQ multiplex PCR, yet TCRdb's version contains in-frame clones alone and is incomplete. This sample carries about 130,000 clones, around 88% of them seen once, and the ten largest clones take about 9.3%. Sequencing input: peripheral blood. These receptors all stem from a man aged 45-65 years with acute or convalescent COVID-19.

This chain links TRBV3-1 (or the pseudogene TRBV3-2) with TRBJ2-5, with 12 bases aligning to TRBD2. Germline V gene sequence: CDR1 LGHDT, CDR2 YNNKEL (reference sequence). Germline trimming cut 2 bases from V and 3 bases from J; bases unmatched to any gene: 7. This CDR3 contains 17 residues. The CDR3 here is CASSQSLAGGPKETQYF. In DNA, the CDR3 is TGTGCCAGCAGCCAAAGCCTAGCGGGAGGGCCAAAAGAGACCCAGTACTTC.

V is TRBV5-1 and J is TRBJ2-1; the D gene is possibly TRBD1 (7 bases). Germline assignment: CDR1 SGHRS and CDR2 YFSETQ. The CDR3 covers 13 residues. The germline V and J ends were trimmed by 3 bases and 6 bases, with 10 bases remaining between them. This CDR3 reads CASSWQGGNEQFF. The CDR3, as DNA: TGCGCCAGCAGCTGGCAGGGGGGCAATGAGCAGTTCTTC. The full variable domain, completed using reference TRBV5-1 and TRBJ2-1, is KAGVTQTPRYLIKTRGQQVTLSCSPISGHRSVSWYQQTPGQGLQFLFEYFSETQRNKGNFPGRFSGRQFSNSRSEMNVSTLELGDSALYLCASSWQGGNEQFFGPGTRLTVL.

V gene TRBV4-1 combines with J gene TRBJ1-6; D is possibly TRBD1 (6 bases). Deletions cut 4 bases from V and 9 bases from J, with 19 bases between. This CDR3 is 16 amino acids long. Germline CDR1 reads MGHRA; CDR2 reads YSYEKL. CDR3 in DNA: TGCGCCAGCAGCCCCCGGGGGGCGGAGGGGAGTTCACCCCTCCACTTT. Residues: CASSPRGAEGSSPLHF.

The chain has TRBV19 and TRBJ1-1; TRBD1 might be the D (5 bases). V was cut by 0 bases and J by 0 bases, with 11 bases left in between. Germline V gene sequence: CDR1 LNHDA, CDR2 SQIVND (reference sequence). The CDR3 has 16 residues. The CDR3 here is CASSIEGRGMNTEAFF. In DNA, the CDR3 is TGTGCCAGTAGTATAGAGGGGCGCGGTATGAACACTGAAGCTTTCTTT.

The J gene is TRBJ1-2, the V gene TRBV5-6; TRBD1 might be the D (6 bases). Per the germline V gene, CDR1 is SGHDT and CDR2 is YYEEEE. The CDR3 runs to 14 residues. V lost 1 base and J 7 bases, leaving 14 bases between the germline ends. CDR3 in amino acids: CASSLSTGSRGYTF. The CDR3 nucleotides are TGTGCCAGCAGCTTGTCTACAGGGTCTCGTGGCTACACCTTC.

The chain carries TRBV5-1 and TRBJ2-2, with 8 bases aligning to TRBD1. Germline V gene data show CDR1 as SGHRS and CDR2 as YFSETQ. This CDR3 is 17 amino acids long. After removal of 7 bases from V and 4 bases from J, the junction contained 15 bases not matched to a gene. This CDR3 reads CASLAGGRSRSTGELFF. The CDR3 bases are TGCGCCAGCTTAGCAGGGGGCAGGTCTCGGAGCACCGGGGAGCTGTTTTTT.

The chain uses TRBV6-5 and TRBJ1-1; the D gene is possibly TRBD1 (5 bases). CDR3 length: 14 residues. Germline V gene data show CDR1 as MNHEY and CDR2 as SVGAGI. Deletions cut 4 bases from V and 4 bases from J, with 13 bases between. The CDR3 sequence: CASSSGGGGTEAFF. For the CDR3, the DNA is TGTGCCAGCAGTTCGGGGGGGGGAGGCACTGAAGCTTTCTTT.

CDR3 residues: CASSRQGGETEAFF. The DNA for the CDR3 is TGCGCCAGCAGCCGACAGGGGGGAGAGACTGAAGCTTTCTTT. The rearrangement links TRBV5-1 to TRBJ1-1; 9 bases line up with TRBD1. This CDR3 has 14 amino acids. The germline CDR1 and CDR2 sequences are SGHRS and YFSETQ. V lost 4 bases, J lost 5 bases, and 6 bases stayed unmatched.

About this clone: A read error may account for a junction end that differs from germline. The rearrangement links TRBV27 to TRBJ2-2; D not certain. Per germline, CDR1 MNHEY and CDR2 SMNVEV (reference sequence). The CDR3 runs 14 residues. The CDR3 loop is CASSFSQSTRELFF. The CDR3 bases are TGTGCCAGCAGTTTCTCACAATCCACCAGGGAGCTGTTTTTT.

J is TRBJ1-1 and V is TRBV5-1; 8 bases are a match to TRBD1. The CDR3 has 14 residues. Germline V gene lookup returns CDR1 SGHRS and CDR2 YFSETQ. Trimming cost V 2 bases and J 4 bases; bases outside gene matches: 4. The CDR3 protein is CASSFGQGGTEAFF. The CDR3 region has the DNA TGCGCCAGCAGCTTTGGACAGGGCGGCACTGAAGCTTTCTTT.

The rearrangement joins TRBV4-1 to TRBJ2-5; D remains unclear. Germline V gives CDR1 MGHRA, CDR2 YSYEKL. Between the trimmed V and J ends, which lost 4 bases and 3 bases, there was a span of 12 bases. The CDR3 runs to 14 residues. CDR3 loop: CASSPAWAKETQYF. CDR3 nucleotides: TGCGCCAGCAGCCCTGCTTGGGCGAAAGAGACCCAGTACTTC.

This chain uses TRBV15 with TRBJ2-3; D may be TRBD2 (5 bases). The V end was cut by 0 bases, the J end by 4 bases, with 11 bases between. The CDR3 extends over 15 amino acids. Germline CDR1 reads LNHNV; CDR2 reads YYDKDF (reference sequence). CDR3 protein: CATSREMTRADTQYF. As DNA, the CDR3 is TGTGCCACCAGCAGAGAGATGACGAGGGCAGATACGCAGTATTTT.

This chain joins TRBV6-4 and TRBJ1-6, with D unclear. The CDR3 loop spans 14 amino acids. In germline, CDR1 is MRHNA, CDR2 SNTAGT. The V end was cut by 5 bases, the J end by 10 bases, with 15 bases between. The CDR3 DNA reads as TGTGCCAGCAGTTCCCAGGACTGGGGATCACCCCTCCACTTT. Protein: CASSSQDWGSPLHF.